The T cell receptor beta chain described here comes from a study of shared clonotypes between healthy human individuals. Germline V gene lookup returns CDR1 SGHTA and CDR2 FQGNSA. Trimming removed 1 base at V and 2 bases at J, with 11 bases between. The CDR3 covers 15 residues. Profiling relied on immunoSEQ multiplex PCR, and the TCRdb table lists in-frame clones only, not all of them. This repertoire shows some 2 million clones, roughly 94% found once; its top ten account for around 0.13%. V usage is TRBV7-2 and J usage is TRBJ2-5; D is perhaps TRBD1 or TRBD2 (5 bases each). The sequence came from a man in his late teens or twenties in good health. The specimen was naive CD4+ T cells sorted from blood. Specified subset: CD45RA+ positively selected. CDR3 region: CASSLGRGPQETQYF. DNA of the CDR3: TGTGCCAGCAGCTTAGGTCGGGGCCCACAAGAGACCCAGTACTTC.